The clone carrying this TCR beta chain was seen many times. What it binds is not known. Germline V gene sequence: CDR1 DFQATT, CDR2 SNEGSKA (reference sequence). The CDR3 is 14 residues long. One entry per CDR3 protein results from TCRdb running MiXCR on the 5' RACE reads. The table lists more than 250,000 distinct CDR3 sequences, 11% of them singletons. The entry originates in a study of CD8 T cells in ankylosing spondylitis. Study results and caveats: Enrichment of disease-linked clones was reportedly significant in matched ankylosing spondylitis synovial fluid.

The source of this sequence is a female donor with ankylosing spondylitis or in good health (not recorded which). The chain employs TRBV20-1 and TRBJ1-1; TRBD1 agrees at 7 bases. The sample consisted of blood, either unsorted or a sorted T cell fraction (not recorded which). This CDR3 is CSFDREGKDTEAFF. The CDR3 nucleotides read TGCAGCTTCGACAGGGAGGGGAAGGACACTGAAGCTTTCTTT.